The 2 T cell receptor beta chains presented below share a single source sample, sequenced in a study of regulatory T cells in long-lasting Graves disease (dated by TCRdb to 2020 to 2022). The label giving this sample's time point can be read as: newly diagnosed GD, antithyroid drugs for less than 3 months. For both TCR sequencing and RNA sequencing, RNA was extracted from PBMCs using TRIzol. Libraries were made using multiplex PCR. Sequencing was carried out with an Illumina HiSeq 4000. CDR3 regions were amplified by Arm-PCR with iRepertoire HTBI primers to construct TCR beta libraries. TCRdb trimmed public reads at Q25 via fastp, called clones via MiXCR and kept in-frame beta chains. Rows are unified per CDR3 protein, each entry keeping the most common DNA and genes. This sample comprises 420,000 or so distinct CDR3 sequences, roughly 15% of them detected only once. The ten top clones hold 20% to 25% of the sample.

The same data also contributed to another study, on T cells in Graves' hyperthyroidism and ophthalmopathy.

Sequenced material: peripheral blood mononuclear cells (PBMCs), taken at new diagnosis, from a patient treated with antithyroid drugs. Receptors originate from a woman in her late teens or twenties with Graves disease. Donor details come from another sample of the same person, matched by shared clones.

The sample holds many counts of this clonotype. V usage is TRBV5-8 and J usage is TRBJ1-1; possible D gene TRBD1, 6 bases. CDR3 length: 14 residues. V was pared by 4 bases and J by 9 bases, with 19 bases between. Germline V gene sequence: CDR1 SGHTS, CDR2 YDEGEE. CDR3 nucleotide sequence: TGTGCCAGCAGCCTGGCCTCTTCCGGGACAAAAGCTTTCTTT. Encoded protein: CASSLASSGTKAFF.

This chain connects TRBV5-1 to TRBJ1-2; 8 bases are a match to TRBD1. Germline values: CDR1 SGHRS, CDR2 YFSETQ. V lost 4 bases, J lost 5 bases, and 4 bases stayed unmatched. The CDR3 is made up of 13 amino acids. The CDR3 DNA reads TGCGCCAGCAGCCAGACAGGGGTTTATGGCTACACCTTC. Its translation: CASSQTGVYGYTF.